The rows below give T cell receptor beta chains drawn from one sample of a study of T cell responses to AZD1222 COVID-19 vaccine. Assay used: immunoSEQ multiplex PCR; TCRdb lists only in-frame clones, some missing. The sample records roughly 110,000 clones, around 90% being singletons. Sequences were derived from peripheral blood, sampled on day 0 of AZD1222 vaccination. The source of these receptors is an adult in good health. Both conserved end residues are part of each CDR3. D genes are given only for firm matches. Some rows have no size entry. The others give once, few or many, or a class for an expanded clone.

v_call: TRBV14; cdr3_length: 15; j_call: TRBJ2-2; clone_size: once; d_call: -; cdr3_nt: TGTGCCAGCAGCCGTTCCGTACAGGGTTCCGGGGAGCTGTTTTTT; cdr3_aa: CASSRSVQGSGELFF
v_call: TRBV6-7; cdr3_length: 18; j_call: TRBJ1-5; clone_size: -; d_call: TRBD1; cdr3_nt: TGTGCCAGCAGTTACCCCGACAGGGCCACTTGTAGCAATCAGCCCCAGCATTTT; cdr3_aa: CASSYPDRATCSNQPQHF
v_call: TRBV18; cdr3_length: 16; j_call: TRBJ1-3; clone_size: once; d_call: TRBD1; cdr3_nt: TGTGCCAGCTCACCACCGGCAACAGGGGTTGGAAACACCATATATTTT; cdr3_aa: CASSPPATGVGNTIYF
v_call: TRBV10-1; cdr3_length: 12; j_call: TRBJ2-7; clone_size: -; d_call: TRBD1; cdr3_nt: TGCGCCAGCAGTGGGGACAGATACGAGCAGTACTTC; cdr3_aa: CASSGDRYEQYF
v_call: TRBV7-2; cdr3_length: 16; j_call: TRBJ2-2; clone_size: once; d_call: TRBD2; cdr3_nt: TGTGCCAGCAGCCCTCGGGGGGGGCAAAACACCGGGGAGCTGTTTTTT; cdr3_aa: CASSPRGGQNTGELFF
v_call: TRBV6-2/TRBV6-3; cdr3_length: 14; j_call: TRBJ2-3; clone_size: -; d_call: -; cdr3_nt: TGTGCCAGCACCCCAGCACCATCCCCAGATACGCAGTATTTT; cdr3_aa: CASTPAPSPDTQYF
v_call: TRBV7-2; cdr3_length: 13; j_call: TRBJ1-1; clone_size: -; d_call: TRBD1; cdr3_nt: TGTGCCAGCACCTGGGACAGGCGCACGGAAGCTTTCTTT; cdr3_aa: CASTWDRRTEAFF
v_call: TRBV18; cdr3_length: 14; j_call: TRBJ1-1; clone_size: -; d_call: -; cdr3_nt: TGTGCCAGCTCACCAACAGGAATTACAGGGGAAGCTTTCTTT; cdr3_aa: CASSPTGITGEAFF
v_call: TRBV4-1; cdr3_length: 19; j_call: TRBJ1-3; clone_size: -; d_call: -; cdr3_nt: TGCGCCAGCAGCAGAACCCCGGGACCCTCACAGAGGGAAGGAAACACCATATATTTT; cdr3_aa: CASSRTPGPSQREGNTIYF
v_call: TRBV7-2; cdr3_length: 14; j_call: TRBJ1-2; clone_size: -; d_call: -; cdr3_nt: TGTGCCAGCGGCGACGGGGGGAAGAACTATGGCTACACCTTC; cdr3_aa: CASGDGGKNYGYTF
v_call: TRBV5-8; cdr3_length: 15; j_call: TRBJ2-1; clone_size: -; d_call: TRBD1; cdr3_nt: TGTGCCAGCAGCTTTGAAGGGACAGCCTACAATGAGCAGTTCTTC; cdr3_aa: CASSFEGTAYNEQFF
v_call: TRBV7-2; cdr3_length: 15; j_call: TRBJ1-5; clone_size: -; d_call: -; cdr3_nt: TGTGCCAGCAGAAAGGGCGGACGGGAAAATCAGCCCCAGCATTTT; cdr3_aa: CASRKGGRENQPQHF
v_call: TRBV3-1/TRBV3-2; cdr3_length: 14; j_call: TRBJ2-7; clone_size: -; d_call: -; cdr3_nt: TGTGCCAGCAGCCAAGAATATGCTGAAAGCGAGCAGTACTTC; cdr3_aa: CASSQEYAESEQYF
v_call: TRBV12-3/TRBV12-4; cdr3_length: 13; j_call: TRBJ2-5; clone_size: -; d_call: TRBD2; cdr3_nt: TGTGCCAGCCAGCGGGGGAACCAAGAGACCCAGTACTTC; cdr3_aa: CASQRGNQETQYF
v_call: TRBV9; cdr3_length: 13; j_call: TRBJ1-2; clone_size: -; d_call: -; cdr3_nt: TGTGCCAGCAGCGTAGACAGCAACTATGGCTACACCTTC; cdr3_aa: CASSVDSNYGYTF
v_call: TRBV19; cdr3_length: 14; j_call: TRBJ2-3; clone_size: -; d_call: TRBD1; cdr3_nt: TGTGCCAGTAGTGGGACAGGGTCAACAGATACGCAGTATTTT; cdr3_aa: CASSGTGSTDTQYF
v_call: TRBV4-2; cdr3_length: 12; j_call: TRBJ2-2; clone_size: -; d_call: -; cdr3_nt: TGTGCCAGCAGCCAATGGTCCGGGGAGCTGTTTTTT; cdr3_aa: CASSQWSGELFF
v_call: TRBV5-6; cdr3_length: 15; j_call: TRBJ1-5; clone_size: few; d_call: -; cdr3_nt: TGTGCCAGCAGCTTGGCAGGTGGGATCCATCAGCCCCAGCATTTT; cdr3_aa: CASSLAGGIHQPQHF
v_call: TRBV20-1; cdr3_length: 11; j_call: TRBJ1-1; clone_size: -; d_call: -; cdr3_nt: TGCAGTGCAATCTTGAACACTGAAGCTTTCTTT; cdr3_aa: CSAILNTEAFF
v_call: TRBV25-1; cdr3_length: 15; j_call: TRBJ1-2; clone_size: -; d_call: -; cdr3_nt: TGTGCCAGCAGTGAATGGGGCGTAAACCTTGGGGGCTACACCTTC; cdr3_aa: CASSEWGVNLGGYTF
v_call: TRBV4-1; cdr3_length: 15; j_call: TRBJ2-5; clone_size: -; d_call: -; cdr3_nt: TGCGCCAGCAGCCAAGAAATGGGGCTTGGGGAGACCCAGTACTTC; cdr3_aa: CASSQEMGLGETQYF
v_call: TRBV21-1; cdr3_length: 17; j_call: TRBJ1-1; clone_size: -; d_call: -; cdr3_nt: TGTGCCAGCAGCGCGCCGGGGTACGGCCCCAAGAACACTGAAGCTTTCTTT; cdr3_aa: CASSAPGYGPKNTEAFF
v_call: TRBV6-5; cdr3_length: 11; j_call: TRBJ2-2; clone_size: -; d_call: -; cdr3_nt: TGTGCCAGCAGCCAATTTGGGGAGCTGTTTTTT; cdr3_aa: CASSQFGELFF
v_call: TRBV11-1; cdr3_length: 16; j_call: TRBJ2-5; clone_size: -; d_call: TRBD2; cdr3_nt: TGTGCCAGCAGCTTAGCGAAGCGGGGGGGCCAAGAGACCCAGTACTTC; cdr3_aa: CASSLAKRGGQETQYF
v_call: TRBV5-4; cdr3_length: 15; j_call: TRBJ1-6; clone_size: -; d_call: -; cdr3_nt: TGTGCCAGCAGTTCCGCGGGACAAAGCAATTCACCCCTCCACTTT; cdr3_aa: CASSSAGQSNSPLHF
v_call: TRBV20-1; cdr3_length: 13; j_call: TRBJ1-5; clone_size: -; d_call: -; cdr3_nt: TGCAGTGCTAGTGGTTCGGTGTTTGGACCCCAGCATTTT; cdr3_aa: CSASGSVFGPQHF
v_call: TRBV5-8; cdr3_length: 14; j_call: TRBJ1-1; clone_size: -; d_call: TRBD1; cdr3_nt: TGTGCCAGCAGCACCGGGACAGTTCGGACTGAAGCTTTCTTT; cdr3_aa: CASSTGTVRTEAFF
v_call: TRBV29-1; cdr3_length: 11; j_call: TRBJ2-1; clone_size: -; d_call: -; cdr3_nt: TGCAGCGTTGGGGAGCGGAATGAGCAGTTCTTC; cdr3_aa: CSVGERNEQFF
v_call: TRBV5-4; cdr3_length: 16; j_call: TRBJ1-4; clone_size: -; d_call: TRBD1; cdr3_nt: TGTGCCAGCAGCTTTACAGGGGCCGGGACTAATGAAAAACTGTTTTTT; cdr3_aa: CASSFTGAGTNEKLFF
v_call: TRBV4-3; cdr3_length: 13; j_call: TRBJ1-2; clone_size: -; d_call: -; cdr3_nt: TGCGCCAGCAGCCAGTCAGGGATCTATGGCTACACCTTC; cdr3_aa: CASSQSGIYGYTF
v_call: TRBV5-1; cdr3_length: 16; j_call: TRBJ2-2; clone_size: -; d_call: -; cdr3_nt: TGCGCCAGCAGCTTGGGACAGCTTTCGAACACCGGGGAGCTGTTTTTT; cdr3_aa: CASSLGQLSNTGELFF